The clone carrying this T cell receptor (beta chain) has at least ten counts. Its antigen remains unknown. The sample originates from a study of T cell repertoires in cytomegalovirus infection. As for the study in general: Public TCR beta signatures marked donors with CMV infection and the matching HLA. Study-level findings and limits: Identification of carriers of CMV plus the relevant HLA was performed using cumulative public TCR beta family frequency.

CDR1 and CDR2 (germline): SGHVS, FQNEAQ. The ends were cut back, 2 bases at V and 1 base at J, with 3 bases in the middle. There are 12 residues in the CDR3. TCRdb used MiXCR to reprocess the reads, holding one entry per CDR3 protein. This sample has 500,000 to 600,000 distinct CDR3 sequences, with approximately 15% found just once. Sequencing was done on a sample of CD8+ T cells from PBMCs. The chain links TRBV7-8 to TRBJ2-7; D is uncertain. The origin of this receptor is a human donor in good health (CMV status not recorded). Some clones in this sample may be carry-over from other donors' samples. CDR3 sequence (DNA): TGTGCCAGCAGCTTATATTCCTACGAGCAGTACTTC. It yields the protein CASSLYSYEQYF.